This entry is about one TCR beta chain. Only one base separates this from a far larger clonotype, so it likely reflects a read error. The same CDR3 can be traced to other DNA sequences in this sample. Sequencing was performed with immunoSEQ multiplex PCR; in TCRdb, only in-frame clones are kept and a portion is missing. The sample holds about 490,000 clones; 70% to 80% are singletons and the top ten take roughly 12%. Germline V gene lookup returns CDR1 SGHRS and CDR2 YFSETQ. This CDR3 has 15 amino acids. This entry comes from a study of shared clonotypes between healthy human individuals. This TCR derives from a woman aged 40 to 55 in good health. Some clones in this sample may be carry-over from other donors' samples. Sequencing was carried out using PBMCs. The chain employs TRBV5-1 and TRBJ2-3, with 7 positions matching TRBD1. CDR3 sequence: CASSLGVRGTDTQYF. The CDR3 DNA follows: TGCGCCAGCAGTCTAGGTGTTAGGGGGACAGATACGCAGTATTTC.